These 6 T cell receptor beta chains came from one sample sequenced in a study of cytomegalovirus exposure and HLA in healthy donors listed by TCRdb under 2017. The library was prepared using the immunoSEQ multiplex PCR assay. For the multiplex PCR, a mixture combining 60 forward primers for TCR Vbeta segments and 13 reverse primers for TCR Jbeta segments was used. The source is immuneACCESS, and TCRdb retained only in-frame sequences with V and J called. Part of the clones is not carried over; for the studies checked, unresolved V genes explain less than half of this, and the remainder is unexplained. This sample comprises around 110,000 clones, 79% of them detected only once. The ten largest clones capture approximately 4.3% of the sample. The sample consisted of PBMCs. The receptors were sampled from a man aged 25-45 years in good health and CMV-seropositive.

J is TRBJ2-2 and V is TRBV4-3; D possibly corresponds to TRBD2 (5 bases). This CDR3 is 15 amino acids long. Germline CDR1 and CDR2: LGHNA and YSLEER. Trimming shortened V by 1 base and J by 3 bases, and 9 bases separated the two germline ends. The CDR3 loop is CASSQVIGDTGELFF. CDR3 nucleotide sequence: TGCGCCAGCAGCCAAGTCATCGGGGACACCGGGGAGCTGTTTTTT.

In regard to this clone: The germline gene is not matched at one end of the junction; a read error may be the cause. The chain has TRBV7-2 and TRBJ2-3, with 14 bases aligning to TRBD2. Germline loops: CDR1 SGHTA, CDR2 FQGNSA. This CDR3 is 17 amino acids long. The CDR3 sequence is CASSRLAGGSLTNTQYF. The CDR3 DNA sequence: TGTGCCAGCAGCCGACTAGCGGGGGGGTCCCTCACAAATACGCAGTATTTT.

The chain uses TRBV6-1 and TRBJ2-1, with TRBD1 identical over 9 bases. From germline, CDR1 is MNHNS and CDR2 SASEGT. The CDR3 runs 15 residues. V dropped 2 bases and J dropped 7; count of bases not matched to a gene: 6. CDR3 sequence: CASSELGQGANEQFF. In DNA form, the CDR3 reads TGTGCCAGCAGTGAACTGGGACAGGGTGCGAATGAGCAGTTCTTC.

This clone was picked up one time. V is TRBV11-3 and J is TRBJ2-7, with unresolved D. V lost 0 bases, J lost 4 bases, and 13 bases lay in between. Per the germline V gene, CDR1 is SGHNT and CDR2 is YENEEA. The CDR3 loop spans 15 amino acids. CDR3 residues: CASSLDRDIKYEQYF. The CDR3 DNA reads TGTGCCAGCAGCTTAGACCGCGACATCAAATACGAGCAGTACTTC.

On this clone: Compared with germline, one end of the junction differs, possibly owing to a read error. DNA for the CDR3: TGTGCCAGCAGCTCGCCTCGGACTAGCGGGGGGTACAGTGAGCAGTTCTTC. This gives the protein CASSSPRTSGGYSEQFF. The chain couples TRBV11-3 to TRBJ2-1, with TRBD2 matching over 14 bases. Germline loops: CDR1 SGHNT, CDR2 YENEEA. The CDR3 covers 17 residues.

The CDR3 bases are TGTGCCAGCAGTGACCCCAGGGGTACCTATAATTCACCCCTCCACTTT. Its protein product is CASSDPRGTYNSPLHF. The chain employs TRBV2 and TRBJ1-6; D is perhaps TRBD1 (6 bases). V was trimmed by 3 bases and J by 2 bases, leaving 11 bases between them. Germline loops: CDR1 SNHLY, CDR2 FYNNEI. This CDR3 is 16 amino acids long.